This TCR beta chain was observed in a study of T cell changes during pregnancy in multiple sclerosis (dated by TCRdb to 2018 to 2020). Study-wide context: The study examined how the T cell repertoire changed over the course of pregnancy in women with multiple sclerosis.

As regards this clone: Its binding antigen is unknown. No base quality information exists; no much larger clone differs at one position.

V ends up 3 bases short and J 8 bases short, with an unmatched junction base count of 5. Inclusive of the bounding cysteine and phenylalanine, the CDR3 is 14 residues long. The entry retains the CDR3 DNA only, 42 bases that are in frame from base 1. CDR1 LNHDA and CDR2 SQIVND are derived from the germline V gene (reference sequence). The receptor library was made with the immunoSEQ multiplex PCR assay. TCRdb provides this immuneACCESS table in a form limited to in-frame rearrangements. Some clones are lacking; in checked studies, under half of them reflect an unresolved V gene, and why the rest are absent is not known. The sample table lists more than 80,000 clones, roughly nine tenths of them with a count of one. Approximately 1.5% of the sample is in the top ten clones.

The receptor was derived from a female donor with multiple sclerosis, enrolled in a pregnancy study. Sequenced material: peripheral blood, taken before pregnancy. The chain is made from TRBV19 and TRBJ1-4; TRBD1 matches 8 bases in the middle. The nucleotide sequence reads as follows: TGTGCCAGTAGTATGACAGGGGTTGTCGAAAAACTGTTTTTT. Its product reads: CASSMTGVVEKLFF.